This T cell receptor beta chain came from a study of blood T cell repertoires in COVID-19. This CDR3 region has 12 residues. Germline V CDR1 and CDR2: SQVTM, ANQGSEA. V lost 2 bases, J lost 0 bases, and 4 bases lay in between. Cohorts were based on clinical histories the participants reported. Before being deemed recovered, Cohort 3 donors had two negative PCRs, clearance, or symptom resolution. In the original processing: Reference gene primer amplification gave estimated nucleated cell counts. Generated by immunoSEQ multiplex PCR, the TCRdb table keeps only in-frame clones and is missing some. Clone size and V and J calls were adopted from that table, with D and trimming inferred from the DNA. The repertoire holds around 400,000 clones, with under 85% as singletons.

The TCR was taken from a woman aged 45 to 65 who had recovered from COVID-19. The sample consisted of PBMCs or T cells enriched from blood (not recorded which). The chain combines TRBV29-1 with TRBJ2-5; no firm D call. CDR3: CSVETNQETQYF. In DNA, the CDR3 is TGCAGCGTTGAAACAAACCAAGAGACCCAGTACTTC. The full variable domain, completed using reference TRBV29-1 and TRBJ2-5, is SAVISQKPSRDICQRGTSLTIQCQVDSQVTMMFWYRQQPGQSLTLIATANQGSEATYESGFVIDKFPISRPNLTFSTLTVSNMSPEDSSIYLCSVETNQETQYFGPGTRLLVL.